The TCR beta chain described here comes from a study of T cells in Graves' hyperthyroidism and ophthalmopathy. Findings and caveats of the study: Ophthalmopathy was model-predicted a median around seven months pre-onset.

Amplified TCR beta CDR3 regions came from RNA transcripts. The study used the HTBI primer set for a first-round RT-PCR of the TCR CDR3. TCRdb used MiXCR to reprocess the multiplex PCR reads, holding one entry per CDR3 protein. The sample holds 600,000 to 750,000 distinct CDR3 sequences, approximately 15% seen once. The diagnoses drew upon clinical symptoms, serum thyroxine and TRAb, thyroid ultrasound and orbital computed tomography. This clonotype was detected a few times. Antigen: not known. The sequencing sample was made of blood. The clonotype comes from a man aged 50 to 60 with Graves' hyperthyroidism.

The CDR3 spells CASSLKWDQPQHF. The CDR3 nucleotides are TGTGCCAGCAGTCTCAAATGGGATCAGCCCCAGCATTTT. The chain has TRBV27 and TRBJ1-5, with D hard to call. Trimming removed 5 bases at V and 5 bases at J, with 10 bases between. This CDR3 is built from 13 residues. Per the germline V gene, CDR1 is MNHEY and CDR2 is SMNVEV (reference sequence).